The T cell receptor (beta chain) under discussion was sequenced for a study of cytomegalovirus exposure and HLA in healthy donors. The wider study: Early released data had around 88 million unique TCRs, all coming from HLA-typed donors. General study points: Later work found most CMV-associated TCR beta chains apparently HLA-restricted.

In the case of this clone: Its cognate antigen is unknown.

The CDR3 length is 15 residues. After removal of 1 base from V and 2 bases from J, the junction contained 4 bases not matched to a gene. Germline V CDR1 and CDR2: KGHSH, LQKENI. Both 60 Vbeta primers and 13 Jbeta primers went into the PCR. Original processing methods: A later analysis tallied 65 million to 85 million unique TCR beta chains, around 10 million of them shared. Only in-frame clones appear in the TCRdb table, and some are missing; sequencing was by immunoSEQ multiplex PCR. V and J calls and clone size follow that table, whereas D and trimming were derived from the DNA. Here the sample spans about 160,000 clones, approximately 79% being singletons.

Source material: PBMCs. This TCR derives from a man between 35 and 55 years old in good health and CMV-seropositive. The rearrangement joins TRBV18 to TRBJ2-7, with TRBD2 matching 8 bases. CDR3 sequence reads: CASSPLAGGPYEQYF. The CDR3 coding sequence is TGTGCCAGCTCACCACTGGCGGGGGGCCCCTACGAGCAGTACTTC.